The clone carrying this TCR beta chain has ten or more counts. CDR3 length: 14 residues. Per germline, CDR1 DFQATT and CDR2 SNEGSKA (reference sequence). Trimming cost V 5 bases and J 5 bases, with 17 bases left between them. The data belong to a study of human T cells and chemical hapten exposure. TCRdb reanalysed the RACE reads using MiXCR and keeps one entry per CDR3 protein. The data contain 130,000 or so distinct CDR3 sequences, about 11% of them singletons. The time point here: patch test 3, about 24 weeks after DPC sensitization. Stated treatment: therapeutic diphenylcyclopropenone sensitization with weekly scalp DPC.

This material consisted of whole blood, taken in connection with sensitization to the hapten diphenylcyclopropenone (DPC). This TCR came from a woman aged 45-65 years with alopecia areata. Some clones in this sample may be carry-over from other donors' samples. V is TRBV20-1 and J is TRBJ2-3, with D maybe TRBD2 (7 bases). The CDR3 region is CSARKGGPKDTQYF. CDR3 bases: TGCAGTGCTCGGAAGGGGGGGCCTAAAGATACGCAGTATTTT.